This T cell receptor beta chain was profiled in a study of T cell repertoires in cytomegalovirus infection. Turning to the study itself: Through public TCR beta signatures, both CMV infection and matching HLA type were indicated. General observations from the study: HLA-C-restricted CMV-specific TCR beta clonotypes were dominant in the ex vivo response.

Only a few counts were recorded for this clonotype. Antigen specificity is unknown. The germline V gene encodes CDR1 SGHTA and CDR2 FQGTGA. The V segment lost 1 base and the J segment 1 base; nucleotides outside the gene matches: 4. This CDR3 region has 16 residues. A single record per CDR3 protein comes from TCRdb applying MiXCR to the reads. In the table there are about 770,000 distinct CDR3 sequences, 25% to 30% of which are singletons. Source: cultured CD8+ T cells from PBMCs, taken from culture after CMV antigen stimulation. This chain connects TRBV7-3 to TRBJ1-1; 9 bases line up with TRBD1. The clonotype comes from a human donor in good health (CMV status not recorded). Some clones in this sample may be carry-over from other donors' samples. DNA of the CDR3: TGTGCCAGCAGCTTAAGAACAGGGGGCCCGAACACTGAAGCTTTCTTT. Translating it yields CASSLRTGGPNTEAFF.